These 11 T cell receptor beta chains originate from one sample sequenced in a study of T-cell memory formation after mild COVID-19. TCRdb analysed the 5' RACE reads with MiXCR anew, one entry per CDR3 protein. The sample consists of around 320,000 distinct CDR3 sequences, 28% of them appearing once. The specimen was PBMCs or a T cell subset sorted from them (not recorded which). These receptors were obtained from an adult woman who had mild COVID-19 (a few samples of this study predate the infection). Cell type and time point are not known.

In this sample, this clonotype turned up a few times. This chain links TRBV7-8 with TRBJ2-7; TRBD2 aligns across 10 bases. Germline CDR1 reads SGHVS; CDR2 reads FQNEAQ. CDR3 length: 16 amino acids. V lost 1 base to trimming and J lost 2 bases; unmatched junction nucleotides: 5. The chain's CDR3 is CASSLGGAGGAYEQYF. CDR3 bases: TGTGCCAGCAGCTTAGGTGGAGCGGGAGGGGCCTACGAGCAGTACTTC. Combining the CDR3 with reference TRBV7-8 and TRBJ2-7 gives the whole variable domain GAGVSQSPRYKVAKRGQDVALRCDPISGHVSLFWYQQALGQGPEFLTYFQNEAQLDKSGLPSDRFFAERPEGSVSTLKIQRTQQEDSAVYLCASSLGGAGGAYEQYFGPGTRLTVT.

This clonotype occurred a few times. The rearrangement links TRBV29-1 to TRBJ1-1; 7 bases fit TRBD1. The V gene end was trimmed by 5 bases and the J gene end by 6 bases; junction bases not matched to a gene: 9. This CDR3 comprises 13 residues. Germline assignment: CDR1 SQVTM and CDR2 ANQGSEA. CDR3 region: CSVTEGARPEAFF. CDR3 bases: TGCAGCGTTACCGAGGGGGCGCGGCCTGAAGCTTTCTTT.

The chain employs TRBV3-1 and TRBJ2-2; D unclear. This CDR3 is 14 amino acids long. CDR1 and CDR2 from the germline V gene are LGHDT and YNNKEL (reference sequence). Trimming stripped 0 bases from V and 5 bases from J, with 7 bases between. Written as DNA, the CDR3 is TGTGCCAGCAGCCAAGATTCGGCAACCGGGGAGCTGTTTTTT. Amino acid sequence: CASSQDSATGELFF.

This clonotype has at least ten counts. The chain combines TRBV5-5 with TRBJ2-3; D ambiguous. CDR1 SGHKS and CDR2 YYEKEE come from the germline V gene (reference sequence). This CDR3 is 11 amino acids long. The V gene lost 2 bases and the J gene lost 8 bases, with 6 bases spanning the gap. CDR3 sequence (DNA): TGTGCCAGCAGCTTACTTACTACGCAGTATTTT. Amino acids: CASSLLTTQYF.

The rearrangement uses TRBV5-1 and TRBJ2-7; 7 bases agree with TRBD1. The CDR3 consists of 14 residues. The ends lost 3 bases at V and 6 bases at J; junction bases unmatched: 9. Germline V gene data show CDR1 as SGHRS and CDR2 as YFSETQ. CDR3 nucleotides: TGCGCCAGCAGCTCCGCCCCGACAGGGACCGAGCAGTACTTC. It specifies CASSSAPTGTEQYF.

V gene TRBV7-8 combines with J gene TRBJ2-3, with TRBD1 matching over 8 bases. The CDR3 sequence is 15 residues long. With 6 bases clipped from V and 6 bases from J, the junction kept 11 bases outside the gene matches. From germline, CDR1 is SGHVS and CDR2 FQNEAQ. CDR3 loop: CASRLRRGRGDTQYF. The CDR3 nucleotides are TGTGCCAGCAGATTGCGCAGGGGGCGAGGTGATACGCAGTATTTT.

The gene calls are TRBV7-9 and TRBJ2-5; TRBD1 matches at 12 bases. V dropped 5 bases and J dropped 1; count of bases not matched to a gene: 5. The germline V gene has CDR1 SEHNR and CDR2 FQNEAQ (reference sequence). The CDR3 is 16 amino acids. CDR3 sequence reads: CASSPGTGGGQETQYF. The CDR3 DNA follows: TGTGCCAGCAGCCCCGGGACAGGGGGCGGCCAAGAGACCCAGTACTTC.

The chain uses TRBV5-8 and TRBJ2-7; D is possibly TRBD1 or TRBD2 (5 bases each). The CDR3 runs 16 residues. CDR1 and CDR2 (germline): SGHTS, YDEGEE. V lost 3 bases and J 0 bases, leaving 16 bases between the germline ends. Here the CDR3 reads CASSWGTGLNSYEQYF. The CDR3 coding sequence is TGTGCCAGCAGCTGGGGGACCGGACTGAACTCCTACGAGCAGTACTTC.

The sample holds a few counts of this clonotype. V and J are TRBV6-1 and TRBJ2-7; either TRBD1 or TRBD2 may fit D (5 bases each). This CDR3 has 14 amino acids. V was pared by 6 bases and J by 12 bases, with 24 bases between. Looked up from germline, CDR1 is MNHNS and CDR2 is SASEGT. This chain's CDR3 is CASRFPGRSLGWYF. The CDR3 DNA follows: TGTGCCAGCAGATTCCCGGGACGGAGTTTGGGGTGGTACTTC.

To note about this clonotype: Mismatch with germline at one junction end may stem from a read error. The gene calls are TRBV5-1 and TRBJ1-1, with D perhaps TRBD1 (5 bases). CDR1 and CDR2 from the germline V gene are SGHRS and YFSETQ. This CDR3 is built from 15 residues. The CDR3, as DNA: TGCGCCAGCACCCTAGGCCTGGGGGGGAACGCTGAAGCTTTCTTT. Its translation: CASTLGLGGNAEAFF.

The chain uses TRBV11-2 and TRBJ2-3, with 9 bases identical to TRBD1. V gave up 6 bases and J gave up 7 bases; unmatched junction bases: 11. The CDR3 runs 15 residues. Germline V lookup: CDR1 SGHAT, CDR2 FQNNGV. In DNA form, the CDR3 reads TGTGCCAGCAGACATCCGGGACAGGGTAAAAATACGCAGTATTTT. Protein product: CASRHPGQGKNTQYF.